Listed here are 22 T cell receptor beta chains from one sample, sequenced in a study of regulatory T cells in long-lasting Graves disease. Time point noted: newly diagnosed GD, antithyroid drugs for less than 3 months. TCR sequences were obtained from RNA taken from PBMCs. Sequencing libraries for TCR beta were prepared with iRepertoire HTBI primers and Arm-PCR of CDR3 regions. TCRdb reanalysed the multiplex PCR reads using MiXCR and keeps one entry per CDR3 protein. The sample shows 400,000 to 550,000 distinct CDR3 sequences, about 15% of them seen only once. The sample was also linked to a second study, of T cells in Graves' hyperthyroidism and ophthalmopathy.

The material was peripheral blood mononuclear cells (PBMCs), obtained at new diagnosis, from a patient treated with antithyroid drugs. These receptors were obtained from a woman aged 25-40 years with Graves disease.

There are a few counts of this clonotype. The chain combines TRBV12-3 or TRBV12-4 with TRBJ2-2, with D perhaps TRBD2 (6 bases). CDR3 length: 15 residues. V was trimmed by 2 bases and J by 4 bases, leaving 11 bases between them. CDR3 sequence reads: CASSLRGWGTGELFF. For the CDR3, the DNA is TGTGCCAGCAGTTTACGGGGGTGGGGCACCGGGGAGCTGTTTTTT.

Ten or more counts support this clonotype. The chain uses TRBV20-1 and TRBJ2-7, with 7 bases that match TRBD2. V dropped 2 bases and J dropped 0; count of bases not matched to a gene: 13. The CDR3 spans 17 residues. CDR1 and CDR2 (germline): DFQATT, SNEGSKA (reference sequence). The CDR3 protein is CSARPMGLASGSYEQYF. The CDR3 bases are TGCAGTGCTAGACCAATGGGGCTCGCTAGCGGCTCCTACGAGCAGTACTTC.

The gene calls are TRBV11-1 and TRBJ2-1; a weak D match, TRBD2 (7 bases). This CDR3 has 13 amino acids. Deletions cut 5 bases from V and 7 bases from J, with 12 bases between. CDR1 SGHAT and CDR2 FQDESV come from the germline V gene (reference sequence). The CDR3 nucleotides are TGTGCCAGCAGCCAGGGAGGGGGGAATGAGCAGTTCTTC. Translated, it gives CASSQGGGNEQFF.

V gene TRBV6-5 combines with J gene TRBJ2-3; 10 bases line up with TRBD2. CDR1 is MNHEY, CDR2 SVGAGI, per germline. The CDR3 is 16 amino acids. V was pared by 2 bases and J by 4 bases, with 6 bases of the junction left unmatched. The CDR3 DNA follows: TGTGCCAGCAGTTACGGCGGGCTAGCGGGAGCAGATACGCAGTATTTT. Its protein product is CASSYGGLAGADTQYF.

With respect to this clonotype: A clone one base away is much larger, so this may be a read error. The chain uses TRBV7-2 and TRBJ2-1; 16 bases fit TRBD2. CDR1 and CDR2 from the germline V gene are SGHTA and FQGNSA. The CDR3 has 15 residues. In nucleotides, the CDR3 is TGTGCCGGCAGACTGGGACTAGCGGGAGGGGTTGAGCAGTTCTTC. It is translated as CAGRLGLAGGVEQFF.

Comment on this clonotype: A read error may explain this, as a much larger clone is one base away. The CDR3 does not close with the conserved phenylalanine or tryptophan, likely indicating a read error. The chain is built from TRBV3-1 and TRBJ1-1, with no clear D. Germline values: CDR1 LGHDT, CDR2 YNNKEL (reference sequence). The CDR3 is made up of 13 amino acids. Between the trimmed V and J ends, which lost 4 bases and 0 bases, there was a span of 6 bases. The CDR3 bases are TGTGCCAGCAGCCGCCCGTTGAACACTGAAGCTTTCTCT. Amino acids: CASSRPLNTEAFS.

In this sample, this clonotype turned up a few times. For the CDR3, the DNA is TGTGCCAGCGGGTGGGACAGGGGACACTATAGCAATCAGCCCCAGCATTTT. It codes for CASGWDRGHYSNQPQHF. This chain uses TRBV2 with TRBJ1-5, with 10 positions matching TRBD1. J was trimmed by 0 bases and V by 8 bases; bases with no gene match: 10. The CDR3 loop spans 17 amino acids. From germline, CDR1 is SNHLY and CDR2 FYNNEI.

The chain is built from TRBV18 and TRBJ2-1, with D uncertain. V shed 2 bases and J shed 10 bases, with 6 bases lying between them. CDR1 is KGHSH, CDR2 LQKENI, per germline. The CDR3 extends over 11 amino acids. CDR3: CASSPSYEQFF. In DNA, the CDR3 is TGTGCCAGCTCACCAAGCTACGAGCAGTTCTTC.

The CDR3 bases are TGTGCCAGCAGCGCGCCGCCAGGGAGTCCCTCTAACTATGGCTACACCTTC. Translated: CASSAPPGSPSNYGYTF. This chain joins TRBV9 and TRBJ1-2; D is perhaps TRBD1 (5 bases). V was pared by 3 bases and J by 0 bases, with 18 bases between. Germline lookup yields CDR1 SGDLS and CDR2 YYNGEE. The CDR3 totals 17 residues.

This clonotype was seen ten or more times. The V and J genes are TRBV27 and TRBJ2-7; D remains unclear. V dropped 4 bases and J dropped 3 bases, with 10 bases sitting between them. The germline gives CDR1 MNHEY, CDR2 SMNVEV (reference sequence). The CDR3 contains 13 residues. The CDR3 region has the DNA TGTGCCAGCAGTTCGCCTCCGGGCTACGAGCAGTACTTC. Translation: CASSSPPGYEQYF.

This clonotype was counted at least ten times. This rearrangement joins TRBV2 to TRBJ2-2; the D gene is possibly TRBD1 (5 bases). Trimming took 7 bases from V and 3 from J, leaving 9 bases between them. Germline V gene data show CDR1 as SNHLY and CDR2 as FYNNEI. CDR3 length: 13 residues. The CDR3, as DNA: TGTGCCAGCATCCCCAGGGACACCGGGGAGCTGTTTTTT. Translating gives CASIPRDTGELFF.

There are a few counts of this clonotype. The chain couples TRBV24-1 to TRBJ2-2, with 8 bases that match TRBD2. CDR3 length: 15 amino acids. The J segment lost 4 bases and the V segment lost 4 bases, leaving 4 bases of the junction unmatched. Germline V gene sequence: CDR1 KGHDR, CDR2 SFDVKD. This CDR3 is CATSERAGVTGELFF. CDR3 sequence (DNA): TGTGCCACCAGTGAACGAGCGGGAGTCACCGGGGAGCTGTTTTTT.

This clonotype occurred many times. V gene TRBV11-2 combines with J gene TRBJ2-7; possibly TRBD1 for D (5 bases). The V gene lost 5 bases and the J gene lost 4 bases, with 24 bases spanning the gap. Germline V gene data show CDR1 as SGHAT and CDR2 as FQNNGV. This CDR3 contains 17 residues. The CDR3 coding sequence is TGTGCCAGCAGCGGAAAGGGGCAGATCGGTGGTGGTTACGAGCAGTACTTC. Its protein product is CASSGKGQIGGGYEQYF.

The chain combines TRBV25-1 with TRBJ1-2; no clear D gene. This CDR3 has 16 amino acids. The V gene lost 5 bases and the J gene lost 3 bases, with 19 bases spanning the gap. Germline CDR1 is MGHDK and CDR2 is SYGVNS. CDR3: CASSSRMVNSYYGYTF. The CDR3 DNA sequence: TGTGCCAGCAGTTCTAGGATGGTGAACAGTTACTATGGCTACACCTTC.

About this clonotype: Germline and junction disagree at one end, which may indicate a read error. This sequence joins TRBV27 and TRBJ1-2; no firm D call. The length of the CDR3 is 13 residues. Germline V gives CDR1 MNHEY, CDR2 SMNVEV (reference sequence). The CDR3 is CASSEASGGPTTF. DNA of the CDR3: TGTGCCAGCAGTGAAGCTTCCGGCGGTCCGACTACTTTC.

The sample holds many counts of this clonotype. The chain recombines TRBV4-2 with TRBJ2-3, with 10 positions matching TRBD2. This CDR3 is 16 amino acids long. The V gene end was trimmed by 0 bases and the J gene end by 4 bases; junction bases not matched to a gene: 4. Germline V CDR1 and CDR2: LGHNA, YNFKEQ. The CDR3 sequence is CASSQDPAGGPDTQYF. DNA of the CDR3: TGTGCCAGCAGCCAAGACCCAGCGGGAGGGCCAGATACGCAGTATTTT.

About this clonotype itself: This may come from a read error, since a much larger clone is one base off. The V gene is TRBV27, the J gene TRBJ2-7, with 8 bases identical to TRBD2. Germline-derived CDR1 and CDR2 are MNHEY and SMNVEV (reference sequence). This CDR3 comprises 15 residues. With V trimmed by 4 bases and J by 7 bases, 12 bases remained unmatched. The CDR3 nucleotides are TGTGCCAGCAGTTCCCCGGGACTAGGGTACAATGAGCAGTACTTC. Protein product: CASSSPGLGYNEQYF.

This clonotype was seen ten or more times. The rearrangement links TRBV10-3 to TRBJ2-7; D is possibly TRBD1 (5 bases). CDR1 is ENHRY, CDR2 SYGVKD, per germline. The CDR3 covers 19 residues. Trimming removed 7 bases at V and 3 bases at J, with 31 bases between. The CDR3: CAIKKETTVQKGKGYEQYF. The CDR3 region has the DNA TGTGCCATCAAAAAGGAAACGACAGTCCAGAAAGGGAAGGGCTACGAGCAGTACTTC.

This clonotype was found many times. This chain links TRBV29-1 with TRBJ1-1, with TRBD1 as a possible D gene (5 bases). The V gene's germline CDR1 is SQVTM and CDR2 ANQGSEA. This CDR3 has 13 residues. Between the trimmed V and J ends, which lost 6 bases and 5 bases, there was a span of 16 bases. The chain's CDR3 is CSVRHPTGTEAFF. In DNA form, the CDR3 reads TGCAGCGTACGACACCCCACAGGTACTGAAGCTTTCTTT.

This rearrangement joins TRBV4-2 to TRBJ2-2, with 7 nucleotides matching TRBD2. Germline V lookup: CDR1 LGHNA, CDR2 YNFKEQ. CDR3 length: 16 residues. V shed 0 bases and J 5 bases; nucleotides not matched to a gene: 6. The CDR3, as DNA: TGTGCCAGCAGCCAAGATGGGCGGGAGATTACCGGGGAGCTGTTTTTT. Its translation is CASSQDGREITGELFF.

The CDR3 DNA reads as TGTGCCAGTAGTATGGCTAGCTCTGATACGCAGTATTTT. Encoded protein: CASSMASSDTQYF. The chain couples TRBV19 to TRBJ2-3; tentatively, D is TRBD2 (5 bases). Germline assignment: CDR1 LNHDA and CDR2 SQIVND (reference sequence). There are 13 residues in the CDR3. V shed 3 bases and J shed 6 bases, with 10 bases lying between them. The variable domain in full, completed from reference TRBV19 and TRBJ2-3, reads DGGITQSPKYLFRKEGQNVTLSCEQNLNHDAMYWYRQDPGQGLRLIYYSQIVNDFQKGDIAEGYSVSREKKESFPLTVTSAQKNPTAFYLCASSMASSDTQYFGPGTRLTVL.

This chain uses TRBV14 with TRBJ2-7, with D tentatively TRBD1 or TRBD2 (5 bases each). V was cut by 7 bases and J by 4 bases, with 14 bases left in between. The V gene's germline CDR1 is SGHDN and CDR2 FVKESK. The CDR3 consists of 13 residues. The CDR3 DNA reads as TGTGCCAGCAACAACGGGGCAGCTTACGAGCAGTACTTC. Encoded protein: CASNNGAAYEQYF.